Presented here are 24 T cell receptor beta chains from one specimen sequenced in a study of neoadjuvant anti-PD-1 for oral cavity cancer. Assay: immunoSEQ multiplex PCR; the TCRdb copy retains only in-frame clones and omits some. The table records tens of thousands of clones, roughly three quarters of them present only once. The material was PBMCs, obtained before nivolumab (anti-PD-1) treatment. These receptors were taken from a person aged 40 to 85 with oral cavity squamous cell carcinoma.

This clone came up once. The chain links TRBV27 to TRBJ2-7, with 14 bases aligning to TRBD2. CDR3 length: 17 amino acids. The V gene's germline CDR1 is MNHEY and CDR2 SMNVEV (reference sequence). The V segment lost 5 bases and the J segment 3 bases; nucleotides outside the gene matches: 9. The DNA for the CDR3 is TGTGCCAGCAGTGAAACTCGACTAGCGGGGGGGGTCTACGAGCAGTACTTC. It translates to CASSETRLAGGVYEQYF.

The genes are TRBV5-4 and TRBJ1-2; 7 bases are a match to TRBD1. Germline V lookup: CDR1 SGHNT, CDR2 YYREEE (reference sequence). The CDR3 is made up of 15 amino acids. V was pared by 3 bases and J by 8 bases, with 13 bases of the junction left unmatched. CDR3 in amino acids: CASSSLQGGGEGYTF. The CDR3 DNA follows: TGTGCCAGCAGCTCCCTACAGGGAGGGGGCGAGGGCTACACCTTC.

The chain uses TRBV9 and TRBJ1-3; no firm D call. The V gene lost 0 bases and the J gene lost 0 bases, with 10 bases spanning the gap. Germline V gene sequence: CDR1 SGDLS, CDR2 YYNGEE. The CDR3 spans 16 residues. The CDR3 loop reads CASSVGPTGSGNTIYF. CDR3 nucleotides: TGTGCCAGCAGCGTAGGGCCCACGGGCTCTGGAAACACCATATATTTT.

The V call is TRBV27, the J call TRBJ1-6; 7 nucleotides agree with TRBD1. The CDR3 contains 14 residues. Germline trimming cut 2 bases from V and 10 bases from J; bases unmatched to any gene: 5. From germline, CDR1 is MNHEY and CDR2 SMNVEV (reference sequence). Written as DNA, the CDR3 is TGTGCCAGCAGTTTACAGGGGGAAAGATCACCCCTCCACTTT. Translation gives CASSLQGERSPLHF.

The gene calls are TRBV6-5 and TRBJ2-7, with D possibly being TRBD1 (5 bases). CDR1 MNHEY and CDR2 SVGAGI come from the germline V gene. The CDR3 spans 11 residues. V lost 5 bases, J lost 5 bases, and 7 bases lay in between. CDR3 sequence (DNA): TGTGCCAGCAGTCAGGGCCACGAGCAGTACTTC. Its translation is CASSQGHEQYF.

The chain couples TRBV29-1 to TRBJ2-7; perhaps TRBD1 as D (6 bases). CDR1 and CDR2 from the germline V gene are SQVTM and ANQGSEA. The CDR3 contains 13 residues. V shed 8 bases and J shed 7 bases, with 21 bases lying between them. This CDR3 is CSPYDGVTGEQYF. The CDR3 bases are TGCAGCCCATACGACGGCGTCACAGGGGAGCAGTACTTC.

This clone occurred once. The CDR3 sequence: CASRTPGTYNEQFF. For the CDR3, the DNA is TGTGCCAGTAGAACCCCTGGGACCTACAATGAGCAGTTCTTC. The rearrangement joins TRBV19 to TRBJ2-1; D call uncertain. V gave up 6 bases and J gave up 2 bases, with 11 bases separating them. The CDR3 contains 14 residues. Per germline, CDR1 LNHDA and CDR2 SQIVND (reference sequence).

The CDR3 reads CASGLSGTGWYTQYF. CDR3 DNA sequence: TGTGCTAGTGGTTTGTCTGGGACAGGGTGGTATACGCAGTATTTT. The V call is TRBV12-5, the J call TRBJ2-3, with 9 positions matching TRBD1. Trimming took 2 bases from V and 7 from J; bases not matched to a gene: 7. Per the germline V gene, CDR1 is LGHNT and CDR2 is FRNRAP. The CDR3 is 15 residues long.

The chain's CDR3 is CATSRDEFGELFF. Here the CDR3 DNA reads TGTGCCACCAGCAGGGACGAGTTCGGGGAGCTGTTTTTT. V is TRBV15 and J is TRBJ2-2; D remains unclear. The CDR3 covers 13 residues. CDR1 is LNHNV and CDR2 is YYDKDF in the germline V gene (reference sequence). Trimming cost V 3 bases and J 7 bases, with 9 bases left between them.

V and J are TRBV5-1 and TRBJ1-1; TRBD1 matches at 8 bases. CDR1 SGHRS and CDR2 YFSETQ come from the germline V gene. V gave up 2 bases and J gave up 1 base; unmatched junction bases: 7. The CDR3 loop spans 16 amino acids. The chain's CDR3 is CASSFAHRGKNTEAFF. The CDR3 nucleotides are TGCGCCAGCAGCTTTGCCCACAGGGGGAAGAACACTGAAGCTTTCTTT.

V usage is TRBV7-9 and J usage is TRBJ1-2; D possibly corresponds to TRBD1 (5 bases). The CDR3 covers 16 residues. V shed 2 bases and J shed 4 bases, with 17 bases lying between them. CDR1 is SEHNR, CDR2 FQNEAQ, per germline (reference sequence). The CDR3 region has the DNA TGTGCCAGCAGCTTATTTCCCGGGACCGCTCTCTATGGCTACACCTTC. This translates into CASSLFPGTALYGYTF.

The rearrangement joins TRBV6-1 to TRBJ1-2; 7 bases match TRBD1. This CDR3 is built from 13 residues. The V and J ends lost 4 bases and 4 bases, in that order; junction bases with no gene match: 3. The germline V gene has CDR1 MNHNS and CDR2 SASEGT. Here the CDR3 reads CASSGGQSYGYTF. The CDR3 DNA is TGTGCCAGCAGTGGGGGACAGAGCTATGGCTACACCTTC.

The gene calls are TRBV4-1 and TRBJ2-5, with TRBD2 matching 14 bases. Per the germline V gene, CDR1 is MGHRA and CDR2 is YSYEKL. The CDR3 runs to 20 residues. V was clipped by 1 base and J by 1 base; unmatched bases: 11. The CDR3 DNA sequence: TGCGCCAGCAGCCAAGGGCTAGGACTAGCGGGGGGTGGAGTCCAAGAGACCCAGTACTTC. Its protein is CASSQGLGLAGGGVQETQYF.

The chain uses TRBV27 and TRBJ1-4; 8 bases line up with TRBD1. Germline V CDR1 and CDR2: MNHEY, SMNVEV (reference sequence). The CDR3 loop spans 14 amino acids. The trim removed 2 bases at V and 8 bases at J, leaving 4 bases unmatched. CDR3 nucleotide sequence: TGTGCCAGCAGTTTACAGGGGGCGGGCGAAAAACTGTTTTTT. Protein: CASSLQGAGEKLFF.

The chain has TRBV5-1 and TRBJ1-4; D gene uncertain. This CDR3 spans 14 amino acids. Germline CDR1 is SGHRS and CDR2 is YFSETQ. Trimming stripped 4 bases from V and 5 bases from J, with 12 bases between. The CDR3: CASSLRGPNEKLFF. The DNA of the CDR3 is TGCGCCAGCAGCCTGAGAGGACCCAATGAAAAACTGTTTTTT.

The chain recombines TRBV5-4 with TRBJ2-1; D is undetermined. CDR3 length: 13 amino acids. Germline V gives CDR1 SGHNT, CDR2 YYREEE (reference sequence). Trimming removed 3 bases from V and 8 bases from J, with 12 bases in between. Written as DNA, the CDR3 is TGTGCCAGCAGCTCTGACCTCCTGGATGAGCAGTTCTTC. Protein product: CASSSDLLDEQFF.

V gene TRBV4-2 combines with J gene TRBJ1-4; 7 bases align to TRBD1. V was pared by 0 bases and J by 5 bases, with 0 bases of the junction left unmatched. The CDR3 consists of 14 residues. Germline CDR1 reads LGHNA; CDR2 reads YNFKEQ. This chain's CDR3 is CASSQDRGNEKLFF. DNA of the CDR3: TGTGCCAGCAGCCAAGACAGGGGGAATGAAAAACTGTTTTTT.

CDR3 residues: CASSSPGSSYNEQFF. The CDR3 coding sequence is TGTGCCAGCAGTTCCCCCGGGAGTTCCTACAATGAGCAGTTCTTC. This chain uses TRBV27 with TRBJ2-1, with D maybe TRBD2 (6 bases). The germline V and J ends were trimmed by 4 bases and 1 base, with 11 bases remaining between them. The CDR3 runs to 15 residues. The germline V gene has CDR1 MNHEY and CDR2 SMNVEV (reference sequence).

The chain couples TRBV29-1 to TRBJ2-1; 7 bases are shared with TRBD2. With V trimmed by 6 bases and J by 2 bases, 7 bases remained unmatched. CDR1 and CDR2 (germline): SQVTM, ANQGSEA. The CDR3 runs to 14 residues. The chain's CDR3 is CSVELASTYNEQFF. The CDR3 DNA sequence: TGCAGCGTAGAACTAGCGAGCACCTACAATGAGCAGTTCTTC.

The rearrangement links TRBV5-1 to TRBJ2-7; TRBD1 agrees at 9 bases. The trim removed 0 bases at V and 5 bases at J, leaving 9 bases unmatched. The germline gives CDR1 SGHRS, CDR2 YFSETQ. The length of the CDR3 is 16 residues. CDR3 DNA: TGCGCCAGCAGCTTGGCCTGGGGACAGGGTCTTCACGAGCAGTACTTC. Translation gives CASSLAWGQGLHEQYF.

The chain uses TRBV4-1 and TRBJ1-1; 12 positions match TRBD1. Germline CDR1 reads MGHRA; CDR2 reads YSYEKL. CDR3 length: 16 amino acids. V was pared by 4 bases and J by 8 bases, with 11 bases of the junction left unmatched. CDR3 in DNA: TGCGCCAGCAGCCGAGAGAAGCGGGACAGGGGGCAGGAAGCTTTCTTT. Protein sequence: CASSREKRDRGQEAFF.

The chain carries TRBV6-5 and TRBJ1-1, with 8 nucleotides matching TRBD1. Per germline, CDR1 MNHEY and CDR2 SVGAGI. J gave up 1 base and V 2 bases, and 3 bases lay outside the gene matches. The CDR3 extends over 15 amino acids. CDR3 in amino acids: CASSYRDRGNTEAFF. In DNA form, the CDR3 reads TGTGCCAGCAGTTACCGAGACAGGGGGAACACTGAAGCTTTCTTT.

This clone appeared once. The CDR3 bases are TGTGCCAGTAGTATGAGTAGCGCCAAAAACATTCAGTACTTC. Residues: CASSMSSAKNIQYF. The chain joins TRBV19 to TRBJ2-4; D not certain. From germline, CDR1 is LNHDA and CDR2 SQIVND (reference sequence). V lost 3 bases, J lost 1 base, and 7 bases lay in between. The CDR3 has 14 residues.

CDR3 DNA sequence: TGCGCCAGCAGCTTGTTTGCGGGAGCGCACAATGAGCAGTTCTTC. This encodes CASSLFAGAHNEQFF. This chain links TRBV5-1 with TRBJ2-1, with 7 positions matching TRBD2. The CDR3 contains 15 residues. CDR1 and CDR2 from the germline V gene are SGHRS and YFSETQ. The V and J ends lost 1 base and 5 bases, in that order; junction bases with no gene match: 6.